One and the same sample provided the 20 T cell receptor beta chains below, sequenced in a study of T-cell memory formation after mild COVID-19. Each CDR3 protein is one row after TCRdb ran MiXCR on the 5' RACE reads. In the table there are about 360,000 distinct CDR3 sequences, roughly 14% of which are singletons. Material: PBMCs or a T cell subset sorted from them (not recorded which). All receptors derive from a man aged 18 to 29 who had mild COVID-19 (a few samples of this study predate the infection). Cell type and time point are not known.

The table lists this clonotype with many counts. The chain couples TRBV5-5 to TRBJ2-1; 9 bases map to TRBD1. Germline CDR1 and CDR2: SGHKS and YYEKEE (reference sequence). The V gene end was trimmed by 4 bases and the J gene end by 1 base; junction bases not matched to a gene: 6. This CDR3 has 16 residues. The CDR3 DNA follows: TGTGCCAGCAGCAACACCGGGACAGGGTCCTACAATGAGCAGTTCTTC. It is translated as CASSNTGTGSYNEQFF.

The chain has TRBV7-3 and TRBJ2-1; D perhaps matches TRBD1 (7 bases). Germline V CDR1 and CDR2: SGHTA, FQGTGA. The CDR3 has 13 amino acids. The germline V and J ends were trimmed by 5 bases and 7 bases, with 12 bases remaining between them. The DNA for the CDR3 is TGTGCCAGCAGCCAGGGGGGCCTGAATGAGCAGTTCTTC. It codes for CASSQGGLNEQFF.

The table lists this clonotype with a few counts. This sequence joins TRBV6-5 and TRBJ1-1; TRBD1 matches 9 bases. Germline CDR1 MNHEY, CDR2 SVGAGI. Trimming at V came to 5 bases and at J to 1 base, leaving 8 bases not matched to a gene. CDR3 length: 16 amino acids. In nucleotides, the CDR3 is TGTGCCAGCAGTAACAGGGGGCAAGGTTGGAACACTGAAGCTTTCTTT. This gives the protein CASSNRGQGWNTEAFF.

The chain links TRBV3-1 to TRBJ2-3, with unresolved D. The CDR3 has 14 residues. Germline lookup yields CDR1 LGHDT and CDR2 YNNKEL (reference sequence). V shed 2 bases and J shed 2 bases, with 8 bases lying between them. CDR3 in amino acids: CASSQLAITDTQYF. The DNA for the CDR3 is TGTGCCAGCAGCCAACTGGCGATCACAGATACGCAGTATTTT.

The chain couples TRBV5-1 to TRBJ2-5, with D hard to call. V lost 0 bases and J 5 bases, leaving 11 bases between the germline ends. Germline V gene lookup returns CDR1 SGHRS and CDR2 YFSETQ. The CDR3 has 14 amino acids. CDR3: CASSLGDGEETQYF. DNA for the CDR3: TGCGCCAGCAGCTTGGGGGATGGAGAGGAGACCCAGTACTTC. Using reference TRBV5-1 and TRBJ2-5 for the parts outside the CDR3, the full variable domain is KAGVTQTPRYLIKTRGQQVTLSCSPISGHRSVSWYQQTPGQGLQFLFEYFSETQRNKGNFPGRFSGRQFSNSRSEMNVSTLELGDSALYLCASSLGDGEETQYFGPGTRLLVL.

A few counts support this clonotype. The CDR3 coding sequence is TGTGCCAGCAGCTGGACCGCGGTTGGGAACACTGAAGCTTTCTTT. Its protein product is CASSWTAVGNTEAFF. The chain recombines TRBV7-2 with TRBJ1-1; D gene uncertain. CDR3 length: 15 residues. Germline V gene data show CDR1 as SGHTA and CDR2 as FQGNSA. The V end lost 4 bases, the J end lost 1 base, and 13 bases lay between the germline ends.

The V call is TRBV9, the J call TRBJ2-1; 7 bases align to TRBD2. The CDR3 sequence is 15 residues long. Germline V gene data show CDR1 as SGDLS and CDR2 as YYNGEE. The V gene end was trimmed by 2 bases and the J gene end by 8 bases; junction bases not matched to a gene: 10. The CDR3 sequence is CASSVRDYVSHEQFF. The DNA of the CDR3 is TGTGCCAGCAGCGTCCGGGACTACGTCTCCCATGAGCAGTTCTTC.

V usage is TRBV4-1 and J usage is TRBJ2-1; no clear D. The V gene's germline CDR1 is MGHRA and CDR2 YSYEKL. This CDR3 has 11 residues. V was trimmed by 3 bases and J by 12 bases, leaving 9 bases between them. CDR3 loop: CASSHWAGQFF. CDR3 coding DNA: TGCGCCAGCAGCCACTGGGCTGGGCAGTTCTTC.

The sample holds a few counts of this clonotype. The V call is TRBV29-1, the J call TRBJ2-2; the D gene is possibly TRBD1 (6 bases). CDR3 length equals 13 residues. Trimming shortened V by 7 bases and J by 2 bases, and 11 bases separated the two germline ends. The V gene's germline CDR1 is SQVTM and CDR2 ANQGSEA. CDR3 sequence reads: CSALRGNTGELFF. CDR3 DNA sequence: TGCAGCGCCCTCAGGGGTAACACCGGGGAGCTGTTTTTT.

This clonotype has a count of ten or more. The rearrangement uses TRBV7-2 and TRBJ2-3; 10 bases map to TRBD2. V trimming: 4 bases; J trimming: 0 bases; junction bases outside the gene matches: 4. The CDR3 sequence is 16 residues long. Germline V gives CDR1 SGHTA, CDR2 FQGNSA. CDR3 coding DNA: TGTGCCAGCAGCTCAAGCGGGGGGGCTAGCACAGATACGCAGTATTTT. Amino acid sequence: CASSSSGGASTDTQYF. Looking up the rest from reference TRBV7-2 and TRBJ2-3 gives the full variable domain: GAGVSQSPSNKVTEKGKDVELRCDPISGHTALYWYRQSLGQGLEFLIYFQGNSAPDKSGLPSDRFSAERTGGSVSTLTIQRTQQEDSAVYLCASSSSGGASTDTQYFGPGTRLTVL.

This clonotype has at least ten counts. The genes are TRBV5-1 and TRBJ2-3; D is perhaps TRBD2 (6 bases). Germline CDR1 is SGHRS and CDR2 is YFSETQ. This CDR3 is 12 amino acids long. V was clipped by 7 bases and J by 3 bases, with 9 bases between them. The CDR3 here is CASHAGTDTQYF. The CDR3 region has the DNA TGCGCCAGCCACGCGGGAACAGATACGCAGTATTTT.

This clonotype was counted ten times or more. The chain has TRBV12-3 or TRBV12-4 and TRBJ1-2; a weak D match, TRBD1 (5 bases). CDR3 length equals 13 residues. Deletions cut 3 bases from V and 5 bases from J, with 10 bases between. CDR3 protein: CASSFETAYGYTF. Written as DNA, the CDR3 is TGTGCCAGCAGTTTCGAGACAGCTTATGGCTACACCTTC.

This clonotype has only a few counts. The chain couples TRBV20-1 to TRBJ1-2; D unresolved. The CDR3 has 13 amino acids. CDR1 and CDR2 (germline): DFQATT, SNEGSKA (reference sequence). Deletions cut 3 bases from V and 3 bases from J, with 11 bases between. The CDR3 DNA follows: TGCAGTGCTAGTGGGGAGAAGGACTATGGCTACACCTTC. It is translated as CSASGEKDYGYTF.

The chain has TRBV5-1 and TRBJ2-2, with TRBD2 matching over 10 bases. The CDR3 length is 17 residues. V was clipped by 0 bases and J by 1 base; unmatched bases: 3. The germline V gene has CDR1 SGHRS and CDR2 YFSETQ. The DNA of the CDR3 is TGCGCCAGCAGCTTGGAGGCTAGCGGGGGGAACACCGGGGAGCTGTTTTTT. It specifies CASSLEASGGNTGELFF.

A few counts support this clonotype. The chain combines TRBV7-2 with TRBJ2-7; D could derive from TRBD1 or TRBD2 (6 bases each). Trimming pared 1 base from V and 6 bases from J, leaving 16 bases between. Germline V CDR1 and CDR2: SGHTA, FQGNSA. The length of the CDR3 is 15 residues. The CDR3 loop reads CASSLDGGLPREQYF. DNA for the CDR3: TGTGCCAGCAGCTTAGACGGGGGCCTACCTCGCGAGCAGTACTTC. The variable domain in full, with the rest retrieved from reference TRBV7-2 and TRBJ2-7, is GAGVSQSPSNKVTEKGKDVELRCDPISGHTALYWYRQSLGQGLEFLIYFQGNSAPDKSGLPSDRFSAERTGGSVSTLTIQRTQQEDSAVYLCASSLDGGLPREQYFGPGTRLTVT.

The V gene is TRBV7-9, the J gene TRBJ2-2; TRBD1 matches at 8 bases. V dropped 3 bases and J dropped 5; count of bases not matched to a gene: 5. Germline CDR1 reads SEHNR; CDR2 reads FQNEAQ (reference sequence). The CDR3 consists of 15 residues. In DNA, the CDR3 is TGTGCCAGCAGCTTTCAGGGGGCGCGAACCGGGGAGCTGTTTTTT. Translation gives CASSFQGARTGELFF.

The genes are TRBV6-5 and TRBJ1-2; 7 bases match TRBD1. Germline loops: CDR1 MNHEY, CDR2 SVGAGI. The junction had 10 bases not matched to a gene; V was cut back by 0 bases and J by 6 bases. This CDR3 contains 16 residues. The CDR3 DNA reads as TGTGCCAGCAGTTACTCGAGTAACCCCACAGGGGATGGCTACACCTTC. Amino acid sequence: CASSYSSNPTGDGYTF.

The chain links TRBV20-1 to TRBJ2-1; possible D gene TRBD1, 6 bases. The CDR3 consists of 16 residues. Between the trimmed V and J ends, which lost 0 bases and 4 bases, there was a span of 16 bases. CDR1 is DFQATT and CDR2 is SNEGSKA in the germline V gene (reference sequence). CDR3 in DNA: TGCAGTGCTAGAGAGCCGACAGGTCCTTATTACAATGAGCAGTTCTTC. It translates to CSAREPTGPYYNEQFF.

This clonotype was seen more than once but under ten times. This rearrangement joins TRBV12-3 or TRBV12-4 to TRBJ1-3, with D possibly matching TRBD1 (5 bases). The CDR3 runs 14 residues. V shed 2 bases and J shed 3 bases, with 8 bases lying between them. The CDR3 loop reads CASSLWGIGNTIYF. In DNA form, the CDR3 reads TGTGCCAGCAGTTTATGGGGGATTGGAAACACCATATATTTT.

The chain joins TRBV20-1 to TRBJ1-5, with D maybe TRBD1 (5 bases). Germline V CDR1 and CDR2: DFQATT, SNEGSKA (reference sequence). V gave up 6 bases and J gave up 6 bases, with 12 bases separating them. The CDR3 totals 12 residues. The CDR3 is CSAIAGRQPQHF. The DNA for the CDR3 is TGCAGTGCGATCGCAGGGCGTCAGCCCCAGCATTTT.